This TCR beta chain comes out of a study of cytomegalovirus exposure and HLA in healthy donors. Study outcomes and limitations: A previous analysis found most TCR beta V segments productive roughly 87% or roughly 30% of the time. It was reported in a later analysis that an Asian-associated ancestry cluster showed fewer N-insertions than the roughly 660-donor mean.

Primers: 60 Vbeta forward and 13 Jbeta reverse. Sequencing was performed with immunoSEQ multiplex PCR; in TCRdb, only in-frame clones are kept and a portion is missing. The sample has 60,000 to 75,000 clones, roughly nine tenths seen once. As for this clone: Its matching antigen is unknown.

Material: PBMCs. The receptor comes from a woman aged 25 to 39 in good health and CMV-seropositive.

The CDR3 spells CASSKATNPSSYEQYF. Here the CDR3 DNA reads TGTGCCAGCAGCAAAGCGACAAACCCGAGCTCCTACGAGCAGTACTTC. The rearrangement uses TRBV21-1 and TRBJ2-5; TRBD1, the table's D call, was not compared with the DNA. The end of the DNA is better explained by TRBJ2-7, so the J call may be wrong. TRBV21-1 is a pseudogene segment. The CDR3 has 16 residues.